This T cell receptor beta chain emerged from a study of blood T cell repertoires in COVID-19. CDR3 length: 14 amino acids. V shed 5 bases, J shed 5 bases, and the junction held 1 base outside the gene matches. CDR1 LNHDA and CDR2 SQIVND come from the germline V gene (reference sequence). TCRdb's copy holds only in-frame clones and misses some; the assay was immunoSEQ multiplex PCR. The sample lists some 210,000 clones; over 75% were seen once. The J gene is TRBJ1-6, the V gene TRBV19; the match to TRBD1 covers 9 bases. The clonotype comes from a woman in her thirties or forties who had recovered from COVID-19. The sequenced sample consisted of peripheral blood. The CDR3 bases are TGTGCCAGTAGTCGGACAGGGGATAATTCACCCCTCCACTTT. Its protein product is CASSRTGDNSPLHF.